Below, 24 T cell receptor beta chains from the same sample are listed, as sequenced in a study of shared clonotypes between healthy human individuals (dated by TCRdb to 2020 to 2022). Libraries were prepared through the immunoSEQ multiplex PCR assay. TCRdb holds this immuneACCESS table with in-frame rearrangements only. Some clones are missing; in checked studies, unresolved V genes explain under half, and the rest has no known cause. The sample table holds roughly 2.6 million clones, of which approximately 94% were seen once. 0.11% to 0.15% of the sample is taken by the ten largest. The sequenced sample was naive CD4+ T cells sorted from blood. According to the study, the label for this sample's cell subset or site signals: CD45RA+ positively selected. Every receptor here comes from a man between 18 and 29 years old in good health.

CDR3 DNA sequence: TGCGCCAGCAGCTTGGCTTCAGCGGGAGCTGTGGCTGAGCAGTTCTTC. It codes for CASSLASAGAVAEQFF. V is TRBV5-1 and J is TRBJ2-1; TRBD2 matches 8 bases. Germline V gene lookup returns CDR1 SGHRS and CDR2 YFSETQ. V dropped 0 bases and J dropped 9; count of bases not matched to a gene: 11. The CDR3 has 16 amino acids.

This chain links TRBV5-1 with TRBJ1-3; tentatively, D is TRBD1 (5 bases). This CDR3 has 15 amino acids. V was shortened by 5 bases and J by 0 bases, with 12 bases between the two germline ends. Germline CDR1 is SGHRS and CDR2 is YFSETQ. The CDR3 region is CASSSGLTSGNTIYF. DNA for the CDR3: TGCGCCAGCAGTTCGGGACTGACCTCTGGAAACACCATATATTTT. Complete variable domain (other parts from reference TRBV5-1 and TRBJ1-3): KAGVTQTPRYLIKTRGQQVTLSCSPISGHRSVSWYQQTPGQGLQFLFEYFSETQRNKGNFPGRFSGRQFSNSRSEMNVSTLELGDSALYLCASSSGLTSGNTIYFGEGSWLTVV.

V and J are TRBV10-3 and TRBJ2-1, with 9 nucleotides matching TRBD2. V dropped 3 bases and J dropped 6; count of bases not matched to a gene: 6. The CDR3 runs 15 residues. The germline CDR1 and CDR2 sequences are ENHRY and SYGVKD. CDR3 DNA: TGTGCCATCAGTGAAAGGCTAGCGGGAAGCAATGAGCAGTTCTTC. Its translation: CAISERLAGSNEQFF.

This clone has a handful of counts. The chain employs TRBV4-3 and TRBJ1-2; the match to TRBD1 covers 10 bases. V shed 1 base and J 6 bases; nucleotides not matched to a gene: 5. The CDR3 has 15 amino acids. Per the germline V gene, CDR1 is LGHNA and CDR2 is YSLEER. The chain's CDR3 is CASSQGDRGVDGYTF. CDR3 DNA: TGCGCCAGCAGCCAAGGGGACAGGGGTGTCGATGGCTACACCTTC.

The chain is built from TRBV5-1 and TRBJ2-7; 8 bases are shared with TRBD2. Unmatched junction bases numbered 6, after V lost 5 bases and J lost 2 bases. Looked up from germline, CDR1 is SGHRS and CDR2 is YFSETQ. This CDR3 has 14 residues. CDR3 amino acids: CASRLGSGTYEQYF. The CDR3 region has the DNA TGCGCCAGCAGGCTCGGTAGCGGGACCTACGAGCAGTACTTC.

V usage is TRBV11-2 and J usage is TRBJ1-6, with a weak D call TRBD1 (6 bases). The CDR3 covers 19 residues. CDR1 is SGHAT and CDR2 is FQNNGV in the germline V gene. V was cut by 5 bases and J by 7 bases, with 27 bases left in between. In DNA, the CDR3 is TGTGCCAGCAGCCCTCCCTCGCGGGGGGGCAAAGACTGGAATTCACCCCTCCACTTT. Its translation: CASSPPSRGGKDWNSPLHF.

The V call is TRBV10-3, the J call TRBJ2-5; D not resolved. The V gene lost 0 bases and the J gene lost 3 bases, with 8 bases spanning the gap. This CDR3 contains 14 residues. Germline V gene lookup returns CDR1 ENHRY and CDR2 SYGVKD. This CDR3 reads CAISESLGKETQYF. The CDR3 DNA reads TGTGCCATCAGTGAGTCGCTGGGAAAAGAGACCCAGTACTTC.

The J gene is TRBJ1-3, the V gene TRBV5-1, with no clear D. V lost 1 base to trimming and J lost 0 bases, with 11 bases between them. Germline V CDR1 and CDR2: SGHRS, YFSETQ. This CDR3 is 16 amino acids long. The CDR3 sequence is CASSLSASGSGNTIYF. Written as DNA, the CDR3 is TGCGCCAGCAGCTTGTCCGCCAGTGGCTCTGGAAACACCATATATTTT.

The chain joins TRBV4-3 to TRBJ2-2; D remains ambiguous. The V end was cut by 4 bases, the J end by 5 bases, with 11 bases between. This CDR3 spans 14 amino acids. The germline gives CDR1 LGHNA, CDR2 YSLEER. The DNA for the CDR3 is TGCGCCAGCAGCCCCCTTTCTGGTACCGGGGAGCTGTTTTTT. This encodes CASSPLSGTGELFF.

This clone was found once. The chain employs TRBV18 and TRBJ1-5, with D maybe TRBD1 (5 bases). The CDR3 spans 14 residues. V was clipped by 5 bases and J by 1 base, with 9 bases between them. CDR1 is KGHSH and CDR2 is LQKENI in the germline V gene. The CDR3 DNA is TGTGCCAGCTCAGCGACAGCGAGCAATCAGCCCCAGCATTTT. Residues: CASSATASNQPQHF.

J is TRBJ2-2 and V is TRBV5-4, with 9 bases lining up with TRBD1. The J segment lost 6 bases and the V segment lost 3 bases, leaving 6 bases of the junction unmatched. Germline V gene lookup returns CDR1 SGHNT and CDR2 YYREEE (reference sequence). The CDR3 is made up of 15 amino acids. The CDR3 sequence is CASSSGQGRSGELFF. CDR3 DNA: TGTGCCAGCAGCTCCGGACAGGGGAGATCCGGGGAGCTGTTTTTT.

This clone was detected only once. The chain recombines TRBV2 with TRBJ1-6; 9 bases fit TRBD1. The V gene's germline CDR1 is SNHLY and CDR2 FYNNEI. The CDR3 length is 14 residues. V trimming: 8 bases; J trimming: 7 bases; junction bases outside the gene matches: 6. CDR3 nucleotide sequence: TGTGCCAGCGGAAGGACAGGGGTGAATTCACCCCTCCACTTT. Amino acid sequence: CASGRTGVNSPLHF.

V and J are TRBV6-1 and TRBJ1-4; D might be TRBD1 (6 bases). The CDR3 runs to 13 residues. CDR1 and CDR2 (germline): MNHNS, SASEGT. Trimming shortened V by 5 bases and J by 8 bases, and 12 bases separated the two germline ends. The CDR3, as DNA: TGTGCCAGCAGTCAGGGGTCTCGGGAAAAACTGTTTTTT. It is translated as CASSQGSREKLFF.

V and J are TRBV19 and TRBJ2-7, with D unresolved. Germline-derived CDR1 and CDR2 are LNHDA and SQIVND (reference sequence). CDR3 length equals 10 residues. Trimming left V 6 bases short and J 5 bases short, with 5 bases between. This chain's CDR3 is CASRRHEQYF. For the CDR3, the DNA is TGTGCCAGTAGGCGGCACGAGCAGTACTTC.

This chain connects TRBV30 to TRBJ1-4; 8 nucleotides align to TRBD1. This CDR3 has 15 residues. The trim removed 1 base at V and 6 bases at J, leaving 7 bases unmatched. Per germline, CDR1 GTSNPN and CDR2 SVGIG (reference sequence). The CDR3 DNA is TGTGCCTGGAGTGCTATGGACAGGGACGATGAAAAACTGTTTTTT. It encodes CAWSAMDRDDEKLFF.

The J gene is TRBJ1-2, the V gene TRBV30, with no clear D. The CDR3 sequence is 12 residues long. V was cut by 0 bases and J by 8 bases, with 10 bases left in between. In germline, CDR1 is GTSNPN, CDR2 SVGIG (reference sequence). CDR3 region: CAWSVERSGYTF. The CDR3 nucleotides read TGTGCCTGGAGTGTTGAAAGGAGCGGCTACACCTTC. Combining the CDR3 with reference TRBV30 and TRBJ1-2 gives the whole variable domain SQTIHQWPATLVQPVGSPLSLECTVEGTSNPNLYWYRQAAGRGLQLLFYSVGIGQISSEVPQNLSASRPQDRQFILSSKKLLLSDSGFYLCAWSVERSGYTFGSGTRLTVV.

The V call is TRBV11-2, the J call TRBJ2-2; either TRBD1 or TRBD2 may supply D (6 bases each). CDR1 and CDR2 (germline): SGHAT, FQNNGV. With 5 bases removed from V and 7 bases from J, the gap between germline ends came to 20 bases. The CDR3 contains 16 residues. The CDR3 region is CASSQRGRGSGGELFF. The CDR3 DNA sequence: TGTGCCAGCAGCCAAAGAGGCAGGGGTAGCGGCGGGGAGCTGTTTTTT. Full variable domain (outside the CDR3, taken from reference TRBV11-2 and TRBJ2-2): EAGVAQSPRYKIIEKRQSVAFWCNPISGHATLYWYQQILGQGPKLLIQFQNNGVVDDSQLPKDRFSAERLKGVDSTLKIQPAKLEDSAVYLCASSQRGRGSGGELFFGEGSRLTVL.

The chain employs TRBV10-2 and TRBJ2-7; D is uncertain. The V and J ends lost 2 bases and 6 bases respectively, with 17 bases between them. Germline CDR1 is WSHSY and CDR2 is SAAADI. The CDR3 has 15 residues. This CDR3 reads CASSEGSTGYGEQYF. The CDR3 nucleotides read TGCGCCAGCAGTGAGGGTAGCACCGGGTATGGCGAGCAGTACTTC.

In this sample, this clone turned up a few times. This chain links TRBV6-1 with TRBJ2-7; tentative D call: TRBD2 (6 bases). V gave up 3 bases and J gave up 4 bases, with 13 bases separating them. CDR1 is MNHNS and CDR2 is SASEGT in the germline V gene. The CDR3 has 14 residues. The CDR3 is CASSDGGTSYEQYF. CDR3 sequence (DNA): TGTGCCAGCAGTGATGGCGGGACCTCGTACGAGCAGTACTTC.

Note on this clone: Other nucleotide sequences from this sample produce the same CDR3. The chain joins TRBV6-5 to TRBJ1-2, with TRBD1 identical over 8 bases. This CDR3 has 14 residues. The trim removed 6 bases at V and 7 bases at J, leaving 10 bases unmatched. In germline, CDR1 is MNHEY, CDR2 SVGAGI. CDR3 sequence (DNA): TGTGCCAGCAGGTCTACAGGGGGAAGGGGTGGCTACACCTTC. Its protein product is CASRSTGGRGGYTF.

The chain employs TRBV27 and TRBJ2-5; the match to TRBD1 covers 11 bases. The CDR3 sequence is 16 residues long. With V trimmed by 5 bases and J by 2 bases, 7 bases remained unmatched. Germline V lookup: CDR1 MNHEY, CDR2 SMNVEV (reference sequence). CDR3 in DNA: TGTGCCAGCAGTCCTCAGGACAGGGGGCTACAAGAGACCCAGTACTTC. It codes for CASSPQDRGLQETQYF.

CDR3 residues: CASSPLPQSEKLFF. The CDR3 DNA follows: TGTGCCAGCTCACCACTTCCACAGTCTGAAAAACTGTTTTTT. V gene TRBV18 combines with J gene TRBJ1-4; D is undetermined. This CDR3 spans 14 amino acids. V gave up 1 base and J gave up 7 bases, with 10 bases separating them. From germline, CDR1 is KGHSH and CDR2 LQKENI.

Remarks on this clone: This sample also contains other DNA sequences that code for the same CDR3. The chain couples TRBV18 to TRBJ1-2; D perhaps matches TRBD1 (5 bases). The CDR3 consists of 14 residues. Germline values: CDR1 KGHSH, CDR2 LQKENI. Trimming shortened V by 3 bases and J by 4 bases, and 12 bases separated the two germline ends. As DNA, the CDR3 is TGTGCCAGCTCACCCCAAGGGGAAAGCTATGGCTACACCTTC. It encodes CASSPQGESYGYTF.

This chain joins TRBV2 and TRBJ2-7; 9 bases align to TRBD1. The junction had 8 bases not matched to a gene; V was cut back by 2 bases and J by 6 bases. Germline V gene lookup returns CDR1 SNHLY and CDR2 FYNNEI. This CDR3 contains 15 residues. CDR3 in amino acids: CASSELGQGLGEQYF. The DNA of the CDR3 is TGTGCCAGCAGTGAATTGGGACAGGGTTTGGGCGAGCAGTACTTC. The whole variable domain, remainder taken from reference TRBV2 and TRBJ2-7, is EPEVTQTPSHQVTQMGQEVILRCVPISNHLYFYWYRQILGQKVEFLVSFYNNEISEKSEIFDDQFSVERPDGSNFTLKIRSTKLEDSAMYFCASSELGQGLGEQYFGPGTRLTVT.